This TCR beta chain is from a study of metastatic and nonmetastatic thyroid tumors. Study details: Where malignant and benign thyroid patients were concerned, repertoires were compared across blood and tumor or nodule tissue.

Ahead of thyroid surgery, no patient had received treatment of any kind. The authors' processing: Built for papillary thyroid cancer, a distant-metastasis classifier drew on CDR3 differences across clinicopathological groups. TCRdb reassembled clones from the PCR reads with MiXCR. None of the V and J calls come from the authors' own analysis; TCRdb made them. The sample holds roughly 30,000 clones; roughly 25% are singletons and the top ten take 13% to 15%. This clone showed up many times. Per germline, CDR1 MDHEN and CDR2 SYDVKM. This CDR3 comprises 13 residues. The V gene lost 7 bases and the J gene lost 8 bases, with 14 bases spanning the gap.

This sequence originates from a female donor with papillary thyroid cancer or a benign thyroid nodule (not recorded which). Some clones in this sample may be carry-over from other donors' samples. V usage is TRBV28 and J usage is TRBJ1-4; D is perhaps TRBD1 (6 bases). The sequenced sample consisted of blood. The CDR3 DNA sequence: TGTGCCAGCAAGCTTCCAGGGGTCGAAAAACTGTTTTTT. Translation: CASKLPGVEKLFF.